A selection of T cell receptor beta chains follows, all from one sample in a study of control samples from healthy donors and cancer patients. Sequenced by immunoSEQ multiplex PCR; TCRdb stores in-frame clones only, minus some. The sample records 85,000 to 100,000 clones, over 90% being singletons. Sequencing was carried out using blood. These receptors were taken from a man younger than 35 in good health. The conserved cysteine and the conserved F or W are not part of the CDR3 here. The order of the fields is CDR3 protein, D gene, V gene. The D gene is left open where the match is weak.

ASSSQGSYEQY TRBD1 TRBV7-9
ASSYPGDGNTEAF . TRBV28
ASRQSSGSSYNEQF . TRBV27
ASSYQGIPGELF . TRBV5-1
ASSLISGELF . TRBV7-3
ASSAGRHYGYT . TRBV5-8
ASSFTGTGNTIY . TRBV5-4
ASSFYPFNQPQH . TRBV5-5
ASKVPSYNSPLH . TRBV27
SVEGGRGRNTEAF . TRBV29-1
AWDRGLGNQPQH TRBD1 TRBV30
ASRLTSESSYNEQF TRBD2 TRBV7-9
ASSTTAARETQY . TRBV27
ASSHQGALEETQY . TRBV3-1/TRBV3-2
ASSFSRGGNSPLH . TRBV5-5
ASSGGQKHGYT TRBD1 TRBV7-9
ANLLKFAPPEAF . TRBV25-1